This TCR beta chain was identified in a study of blood T cell repertoires in COVID-19. Study context: The United States, Italy and Spain supplied acute and convalescent COVID-19 samples. T cells, B-cell-depleted T cells, or PBMCs provided the cDNA or gDNA that served as material.

As processed by the authors: Reference gene primer amplification yielded estimated nucleated cell counts. Produced via immunoSEQ multiplex PCR; TCRdb's table is partial and in-frame only. The DNA was the basis for D and trimming; V, J and clone size are from that table. The sample has some 95,000 clones, around nine tenths seen once; the top ten hold more than 4.5%. Looked up from germline, CDR1 is SGHNT and CDR2 is YENEEA. Deletions cut 4 bases from V and 4 bases from J, with 14 bases between. The CDR3 extends over 14 amino acids. The chain links TRBV11-3 to TRBJ2-7; D not resolved. This TCR was recovered from a man in his 70s with acute or convalescent COVID-19. What was sequenced was peripheral blood. The CDR3 loop reads CASSCRHVVYEQYF. CDR3 bases: TGTGCCAGCAGCTGCCGACACGTAGTTTACGAGCAGTACTTC.